These 10 T cell receptor beta chains were all obtained from the same sample, sequenced in a study of beta chain features in type 1 diabetes. Reverse transcribing all isolated RNA meant expressed TCRB transcripts were sequenced. Assay used: immunoSEQ multiplex PCR; TCRdb lists only in-frame clones, some missing. Among approximately 140,000 clones listed, over 8% were seen once. The sequencing input was central memory CD4+ T cells from blood. Receptor source: a woman between 35 and 50 years old in good health.

This clone was found a few times. In DNA, the CDR3 is TGTGCCAGCAGCGCCCGTGGGGGACAGGGGACAGATACGCAGTATTTT. This encodes CASSARGGQGTDTQYF. V is TRBV2 and J is TRBJ2-3; 10 nucleotides align to TRBD1. This CDR3 contains 16 residues. V gave up 6 bases and J gave up 3 bases; unmatched junction bases: 9. Germline lookup yields CDR1 SNHLY and CDR2 FYNNEI. Variable domain in full (rest from reference TRBV2 and TRBJ2-3): EPEVTQTPSHQVTQMGQEVILRCVPISNHLYFYWYRQILGQKVEFLVSFYNNEISEKSEIFDDQFSVERPDGSNFTLKIRSTKLEDSAMYFCASSARGGQGTDTQYFGPGTRLTVL.

This clone has more than one count but fewer than ten. The sample holds other DNA sequences that translate to the same CDR3. J is TRBJ2-5 and V is TRBV6-1; unclear D gene. Germline values: CDR1 MNHNS, CDR2 SASEGT. The CDR3 length is 12 residues. The V end lost 5 bases, the J end lost 1 base, and 5 bases lay between the germline ends. CDR3 region: CASSPFQETQYF. The CDR3 region has the DNA TGTGCCAGCAGTCCGTTCCAAGAGACCCAGTACTTC.

This chain links TRBV9 with TRBJ2-2; 10 nucleotides match TRBD1. CDR3 length equals 16 residues. Germline lookup yields CDR1 SGDLS and CDR2 YYNGEE. V gave up 2 bases and J gave up 7 bases; unmatched junction bases: 8. The CDR3: CASSVTGTGDGGELFF. The CDR3 DNA follows: TGTGCCAGCAGCGTTACCGGGACAGGGGACGGCGGGGAGCTGTTTTTT.

This chain uses TRBV23-1 with TRBJ1-5, with 9 nucleotides matching TRBD1. TRBV23-1 is noted as an ORF with a role that remains uncertain. V lost 7 bases and J lost 0; bases outside the gene matches: 10. The CDR3 loop spans 17 amino acids. The CDR3, as DNA: TGCGCCAGCACCCGGACAGGGGAAGGGAATAGCAATCAGCCCCAGCATTTT. Translating it yields CASTRTGEGNSNQPQHF.

This chain connects TRBV27 to TRBJ1-5, with D perhaps matching TRBD1 (6 bases). The CDR3 sequence is 16 residues long. The V end lost 0 bases, the J end lost 0 bases, and 9 bases lay between the germline ends. Germline CDR1 is MNHEY and CDR2 is SMNVEV (reference sequence). The CDR3 bases are TGTGCCAGCAGTTTATCGAGGGGGGGTAGCAATCAGCCCCAGCATTTT. Translated: CASSLSRGGSNQPQHF.

The V call is TRBV2, the J call TRBJ2-1; 12 bases are shared with TRBD1. Germline CDR1 and CDR2: SNHLY and FYNNEI. Trimming removed 6 bases from V and 7 bases from J; junction bases left unmatched: 7. The CDR3 has 15 amino acids. CDR3 residues: CASSLRDRGQNEQFF. DNA of the CDR3: TGTGCCAGCAGCCTCCGGGACAGGGGGCAAAATGAGCAGTTCTTC. Based on the CDR3 plus reference TRBV2 and TRBJ2-1, the full variable domain is EPEVTQTPSHQVTQMGQEVILRCVPISNHLYFYWYRQILGQKVEFLVSFYNNEISEKSEIFDDQFSVERPDGSNFTLKIRSTKLEDSAMYFCASSLRDRGQNEQFFGPGTRLTVL.

At least ten counts were recorded for this clone. The chain uses TRBV7-2 and TRBJ1-1; 10 nucleotides match TRBD1. V lost 5 bases to trimming and J lost 5 bases; unmatched junction nucleotides: 8. The CDR3 has 15 amino acids. Germline CDR1 and CDR2: SGHTA and FQGNSA. The CDR3 DNA follows: TGTGCCAGCAGCGCCCGACAGGGGGCGCGAACTGAAGCTTTCTTT. Its protein product is CASSARQGARTEAFF.

This clone was seen more than once but under ten times. The genes are TRBV19 and TRBJ1-2, with 8 positions matching TRBD1. J gave up 1 base and V 4 bases, and 5 bases lay outside the gene matches. In germline, CDR1 is LNHDA, CDR2 SQIVND (reference sequence). This CDR3 comprises 15 residues. In DNA, the CDR3 is TGTGCCAGTAGTACCCGGACAGGGAATAACTATGGCTACACCTTC. Translation: CASSTRTGNNYGYTF.

CDR3 nucleotide sequence: TGTGCCGGTGGGACTAGCGGGGGGCAAGAGACCCAGTACTTC. Translation gives CAGGTSGGQETQYF. J is TRBJ2-5 and V is TRBV6-1; TRBD2 aligns across 15 bases. Germline V gene data show CDR1 as MNHNS and CDR2 as SASEGT. V lost 11 bases and J lost 2; bases outside the gene matches: 3. The CDR3 covers 14 residues.

There are many counts of this clone. The V and J genes are TRBV29-1 and TRBJ2-1; 13 bases line up with TRBD2. Germline V gives CDR1 SQVTM, CDR2 ANQGSEA. The trim removed 4 bases at V and 0 bases at J, leaving 3 bases unmatched. This CDR3 has 16 amino acids. Written as DNA, the CDR3 is TGCAGCGTTGCGACTAGCGGGGGGAGCTCCTACAATGAGCAGTTCTTC. Translating it yields CSVATSGGSSYNEQFF.